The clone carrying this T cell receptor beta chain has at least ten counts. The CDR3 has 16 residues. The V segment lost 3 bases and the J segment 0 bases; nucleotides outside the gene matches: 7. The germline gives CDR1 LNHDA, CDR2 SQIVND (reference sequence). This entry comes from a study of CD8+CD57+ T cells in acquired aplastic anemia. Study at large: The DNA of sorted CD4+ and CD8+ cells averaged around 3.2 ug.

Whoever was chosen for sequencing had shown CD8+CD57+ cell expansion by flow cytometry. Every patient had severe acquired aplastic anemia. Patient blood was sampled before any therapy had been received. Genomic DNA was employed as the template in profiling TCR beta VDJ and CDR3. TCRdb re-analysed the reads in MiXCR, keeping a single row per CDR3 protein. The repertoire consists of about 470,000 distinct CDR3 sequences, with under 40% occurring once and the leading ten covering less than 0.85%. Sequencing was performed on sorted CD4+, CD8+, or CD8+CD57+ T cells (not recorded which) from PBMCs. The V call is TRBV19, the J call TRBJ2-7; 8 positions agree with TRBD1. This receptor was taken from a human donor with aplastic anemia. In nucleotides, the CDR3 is TGTGCCAGTAGTATTAGTACAGGGGGAAGCTCCTACGAGCAGTACTTC. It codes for CASSISTGGSSYEQYF.